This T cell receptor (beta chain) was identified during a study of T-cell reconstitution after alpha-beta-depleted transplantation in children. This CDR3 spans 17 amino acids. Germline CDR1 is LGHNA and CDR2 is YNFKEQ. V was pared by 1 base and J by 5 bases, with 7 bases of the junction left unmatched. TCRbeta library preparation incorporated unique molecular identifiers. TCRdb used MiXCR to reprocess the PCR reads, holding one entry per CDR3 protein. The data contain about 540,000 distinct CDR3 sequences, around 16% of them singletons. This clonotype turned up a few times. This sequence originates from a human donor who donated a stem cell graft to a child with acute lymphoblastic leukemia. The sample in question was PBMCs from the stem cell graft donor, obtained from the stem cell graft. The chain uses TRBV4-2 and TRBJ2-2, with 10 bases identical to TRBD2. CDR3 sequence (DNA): TGTGCCAGCAGCCAAGGGGGGCTAGCGGGGGTTACCGGGGAGCTGTTTTTT. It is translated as CASSQGGLAGVTGELFF.